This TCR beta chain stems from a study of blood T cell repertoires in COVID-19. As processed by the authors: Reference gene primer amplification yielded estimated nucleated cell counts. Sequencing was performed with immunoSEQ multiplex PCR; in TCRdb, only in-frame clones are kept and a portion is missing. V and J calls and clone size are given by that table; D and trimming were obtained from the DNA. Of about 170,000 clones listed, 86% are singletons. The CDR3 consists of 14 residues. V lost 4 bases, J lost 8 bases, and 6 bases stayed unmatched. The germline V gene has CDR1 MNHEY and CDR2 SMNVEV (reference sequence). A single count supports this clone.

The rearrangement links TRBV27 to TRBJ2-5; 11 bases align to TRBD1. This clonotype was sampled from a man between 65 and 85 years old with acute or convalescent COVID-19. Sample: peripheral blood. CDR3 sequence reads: CASSWDRGEGTQYF. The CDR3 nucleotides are TGTGCCAGCAGTTGGGACAGGGGGGAGGGTACCCAGTACTTC.